This is a list of T cell receptor beta chains from one sample in a study of blood T cell repertoires in COVID-19. TCRdb's table, derived via immunoSEQ multiplex PCR, lists solely in-frame clones and lacks some. This table has around 100,000 clones, around 86% appearing once. The sequenced sample was peripheral blood. The source is a man between 65 and 85 years old with acute or convalescent COVID-19. The CDR3 runs from the conserved cysteine through the conserved F or W. D genes are given only for firm matches. Expanded clones are given a class, and other clones once, few, many or no size at all.

>NA|TRBJ1-1|TRBV19|14|NA
CASSKQVMNTEAFF
TGTGCCAGTAGTAAACAGGTAATGAACACTGAAGCTTTCTTT
>NA|TRBJ2-1|TRBV5-6|12|NA
CASSFRTGEQFF
TGTGCCAGCAGCTTTCGGACTGGCGAGCAGTTCTTC
>TRBD2|TRBJ2-3|TRBV24-1|17|NA
CATSETSGGTRTDTQYF
TGTGCCACCAGTGAAACTAGCGGGGGGACACGCACAGATACGCAGTATTTT
>TRBD2|TRBJ2-2|TRBV7-9|17|few
CASSLVRLAGDTGELFF
TGTGCCAGCAGCTTAGTGCGACTAGCGGGAGACACCGGGGAGCTGTTTTTT
>TRBD2|TRBJ2-5|TRBV28|17|NA
CASSSIGTSGSGETQYF
TGTGCCAGCAGTTCCATCGGGACTAGCGGGTCGGGGGAGACCCAGTACTTC
>TRBD2|TRBJ2-1|TRBV3-1/TRBV3-2|16|NA
CASSLRLGGSHNEQFF
TGTGCCAGCAGCCTCCGCTTAGGCGGGAGCCACAATGAGCAGTTCTTC
>TRBD2|TRBJ2-7|TRBV28|14|NA
CASSPGTIKYEQYF
TGTGCCAGCAGTCCGGGGACTATCAAATACGAGCAGTACTTC
>TRBD1|TRBJ2-2|TRBV6-1|16|few
CASSERPTGNRGELFF
TGTGCCAGCAGTGAACGACCGACAGGGAATAGAGGGGAGCTGTTTTTT
>NA|TRBJ1-4|TRBV2|14|NA
CASNNRATNEKLFF
TGTGCCAGCAATAACAGAGCAACTAATGAAAAACTGTTTTTT
>TRBD2|TRBJ2-1|TRBV11-2|15|NA
CASSYGLEASNEQFF
TGTGCCAGCAGCTACGGACTAGAAGCAAGTAATGAGCAGTTCTTC
>NA|TRBJ2-2|TRBV7-3|12|NA
CASSLSTGELFF
TGTGCCAGCAGCTTAAGCACTGGGGAGCTGTTTTTT
>TRBD1|TRBJ2-5|TRBV12-3/TRBV12-4|13|NA
CASSLQGLETQYF
TGTGCCAGCAGCCTACAGGGGTTGGAGACCCAGTACTTC
>TRBD1|TRBJ2-6|TRBV27|21|NA
CASSLTGTGGFFVGGANVLTF
TGTGCCAGCAGTTTAACCGGGACAGGGGGCTTTTTTGTGGGAGGGGCCAACGTCCTGACTTTC
>TRBD1|TRBJ2-5|TRBV4-2|18|NA
CASSQGISYTGGEETQYF
TGTGCCAGCAGCCAAGGCATATCTTACACAGGGGGCGAAGAGACCCAGTACTTC
>NA|TRBJ2-4|TRBV29-1|10|NA
CSVGQGSADF
NA
>NA|TRBJ1-1|TRBV7-9|15|few
CASSPQSGVNTEAFF
TGTGCCAGCAGCCCCCAGTCGGGGGTCAACACTGAAGCTTTCTTT
>TRBD1|TRBJ1-4|TRBV29-1|14|NA
CSVRQGVGVEKLFF
TGCAGCGTTCGCCAGGGGGTAGGGGTTGAAAAACTGTTTTTT
>NA|TRBJ1-5|TRBV2|15|NA
CASSLNSGIGEPQHF
TGTGCCAGCAGTCTAAATTCAGGAATAGGGGAGCCCCAGCATTTT
>TRBD1|TRBJ2-2|TRBV9|22|NA
CASSNKRIPGQGSWFNTGELFF
TGTGCCAGCAGCAATAAACGTATTCCGGGACAGGGATCTTGGTTCAACACCGGGGAGCTGTTTTTT
>NA|TRBJ1-4|TRBV9|14|NA
CASSVGGSVEKLFF
TGTGCCAGCAGCGTCGGGGGTAGTGTTGAAAAACTGTTTTTT
>TRBD1|TRBJ1-6|TRBV2|16|NA
CASTLGKGARNSPLHF
TGTGCCAGCACCCTGGGGAAGGGGGCGCGGAATTCACCCCTCCACTTT
>TRBD2|TRBJ2-1|TRBV7-9|14|NA
CASIASGRNSEQFF
TGTGCCAGCATAGCTAGCGGGAGGAATAGTGAGCAGTTCTTC